The T cell receptor beta chain under discussion was sequenced for a study of blood T cell repertoires in COVID-19. TCRdb's table, derived via immunoSEQ multiplex PCR, lists solely in-frame clones and lacks some. The sample contains 220,000 or so clones, roughly 83% of which appear only once. Cohort placement rested on clinical history that participants reported themselves. Trimming pared 7 bases from V and 5 bases from J, leaving 15 bases between. Germline V CDR1 and CDR2: SNHLY, FYNNEI. This CDR3 has 13 residues. The rearrangement links TRBV2 to TRBJ2-7; tentative D call: TRBD2 (5 bases). This TCR derives from a woman in her thirties or forties with acute COVID-19. The material sequenced was PBMCs or T cells enriched from blood (not recorded which). The CDR3: CASTGGLANEQYF. The CDR3 nucleotides are TGTGCCAGCACTGGCGGACTCGCCAACGAGCAGTACTTC.